This T cell receptor (beta chain) derives from a study of blood T cell repertoires in COVID-19. Study background: Specimens from acute and convalescent COVID-19 originated in the United States, Italy and Spain.

The CDR3 has 18 residues. Germline CDR1 and CDR2: LNHDA and SQIVND (reference sequence). V trimming: 5 bases; J trimming: 2 bases; junction bases outside the gene matches: 10. Per the authors' pipeline: Estimates of nucleated cell counts were drawn from the amplification of reference gene primers. Assay: immunoSEQ multiplex PCR; the TCRdb copy retains only in-frame clones and omits some. That table furnishes V, J and clone size, whereas the DNA furnished D and trimming. The sample has about 260,000 clones, approximately 86% seen once. This TCR derives from a middle-aged man who had recovered from COVID-19. This chain joins TRBV19 and TRBJ2-2, with 11 bases aligning to TRBD2. Sequencing input: peripheral blood. The CDR3 DNA follows: TGTGCCAGTAGTGCCGCCTCCGGGACTAGCGGAAACACCGGGGAGCTGTTTTTT. Translation: CASSAASGTSGNTGELFF.